A selection of T cell receptor beta chains follows, all from one sample in a study of OX40 agonist ivuxolimab in advanced cancers. This table comes from immunoSEQ multiplex PCR, and its TCRdb copy is limited to in-frame clones, with some not included. The table shows approximately 60,000 clones, with just under 85% occurring only once. The material sequenced was CD4+ or CD8+ T cells sorted from blood, taken in a trial of the OX40 agonist ivuxolimab. The receptors derive from an adult with an advanced solid tumor such as melanoma, head and neck, liver or kidney cancer. CDR3s include the opening cysteine and the closing phenylalanine or tryptophan. A D gene is named only where the DNA matches it firmly. A clone size is listed for some rows: how often the clone was seen (once, few, many), or a class if it is expanded.

cdr3_nt cdr3_aa clone_size j_call d_call v_call
TGTGCCAGCAGCTTATCTAATGAAAAACTGTTTTTT CASSLSNEKLFF - TRBJ1-4 - TRBV5-6
TGTGCCAGCAGCTTGGATCAGGGAATACACAATGAGCAGTTCTTC CASSLDQGIHNEQFF - TRBJ2-1 - TRBV5-4
TGTGCCAGCAGCGTTCGGACAGACACAGATACGCAGTATTTT CASSVRTDTDTQYF - TRBJ2-3 - TRBV9
TGTGCCAGCAGCGCGGACAGAACTAATGAAAAACTGTTTTTT CASSADRTNEKLFF - TRBJ1-4 - TRBV9
TGTGCCAGCAGCCGGGTTAGCGGGGGGGCCTTAGGAGAGACCCAGTACTTC CASSRVSGGALGETQYF - TRBJ2-5 TRBD2 TRBV4-2
TGTGCCAGCAGCTTAACGAGGGACAATGAGCAGTTCTTC CASSLTRDNEQFF - TRBJ2-1 - TRBV7-3
TGTGCCAGCAGTGATGGAGTTTATGGCTACACCTTC CASSDGVYGYTF - TRBJ1-2 - TRBV25-1
TGTGCCAGCAGCCAAAGACTAGCGGGGGACACAGATACGCAGTATTTT CASSQRLAGDTDTQYF - TRBJ2-3 TRBD2 TRBV5-5
TGTGCCAGCAGTCATGGAGATCGTGGGGCAGATACGCAGTATTTT CASSHGDRGADTQYF - TRBJ2-3 - TRBV6-5
TGTGCCAGCAGCCTGAGCGGGAGTATGAATGAGCAGTTCTTC CASSLSGSMNEQFF - TRBJ2-1 TRBD2 TRBV9
TGTGCCAGCAGCCCGACAGGGTCAAGTAATAATTCACCCCTCCACTTT CASSPTGSSNNSPLHF - TRBJ1-6 TRBD1 TRBV11-2
TGTGCCAGCAGGTCGGCGGGGGGCACTGAAGCTTTCTTT CASRSAGGTEAFF - TRBJ1-1 - TRBV11-3
TGCAGCGTTGATTCAGCGGGAGAGACCCAGTACTTC CSVDSAGETQYF - TRBJ2-5 - TRBV29-1
TGTGCCAGCTCACCCCGAGAAGGGAGGGATGGCTACACCTTC CASSPREGRDGYTF - TRBJ1-2 - TRBV18
TGTGCCAGCTCACCAGTTGTGGGCGCCCCTTCCTACGAGCAGTACTTC CASSPVVGAPSYEQYF once TRBJ2-7 - TRBV18
TGTGCCAGCAGCGTAGTCGGGGGGACGGGCAATGAGCAGTTCTTC CASSVVGGTGNEQFF - TRBJ2-1 TRBD2 TRBV9
TGTGCCAGCAGCTTAGGGGGGGACACTGAAGCTTTCTTT CASSLGGDTEAFF once TRBJ1-1 - TRBV11-3
TGTGCCAGCAGTAGGATGGGAACGGGTGAAGCTTTCTTT CASSRMGTGEAFF - TRBJ1-1 - TRBV2
TGTGCCGGGAGACAGTTCCAAGAGACCCAGTACTTC CAGRQFQETQYF - TRBJ2-5 - TRBV6-1
TGTGCCAGTAGTACTAGCGGGGCCACCGGGGAGCTGTTTTTT CASSTSGATGELFF - TRBJ2-2 TRBD2 TRBV19
TGTGCCAGCAGTAGAGACAATTCTCAGCCCCAGCATTTT CASSRDNSQPQHF once TRBJ1-5 - TRBV27
TGTGCCAGTAGTATAGGTTTGACAGACGCTTGGTGCGAGCAGTACTTC CASSIGLTDAWCEQYF - TRBJ2-7 - TRBV19
TGCGCCAGCAGCTTGGCCGACCCTAACTATGGCTACACCTTC CASSLADPNYGYTF - TRBJ1-2 - TRBV5-1
TGTGCCAGCAGCTCTAGAGGGTCGGGAACTGAAGCTTTCTTT CASSSRGSGTEAFF - TRBJ1-1 - TRBV2
TGTGCCTGGAGCAAACGAGTAAACCAGCCCCAGCATTTT CAWSKRVNQPQHF - TRBJ1-5 - TRBV30
TGTGCCAGCAGCTTAGCACAGCTTCTTGGCTACACCTTC CASSLAQLLGYTF - TRBJ1-2 - TRBV7-2
TGCAGCGTTGGAACTAACCAGGGAAAACTGTTTTTT CSVGTNQGKLFF - TRBJ1-4 - TRBV29-1
TGTGCCAGCAGCTCCGCCCGGGAGCTGTTTTTT CASSSARELFF - TRBJ2-2 - TRBV5-5
TGTGCCAGTAGTACACAAAATAGCGGGAGCTCCTACGAGCAGTACTTC CASSTQNSGSSYEQYF - TRBJ2-7 TRBD2 TRBV19
TGTGCCAGCAGCTTAGCGTCGCCCGCGGAGACCCAGTACTTC CASSLASPAETQYF - TRBJ2-5 - TRBV7-9
TGCGCCAGCAGCTATCCGGGGACCGGGGAGCTGTTTTTT CASSYPGTGELFF - TRBJ2-2 - TRBV7-9
TGCGCCAGCAGCGGGGGTGGTCTGAACAATGAGCAGTTCTTC CASSGGGLNNEQFF - TRBJ2-1 - TRBV5-1
TGTGCCAGCAGCCTGACCCTCTCTGGGGCCAACGTCCTGACTTTC CASSLTLSGANVLTF once TRBJ2-6 - TRBV7-1
TGTGCCAGCAGTTGGCAGGGACAAGAGACCCAGTACTTC CASSWQGQETQYF - TRBJ2-5 - TRBV9
TGTGCCAGCAGCCTGGGACCCTCTCGAGGAAACATTCAGTACTTC CASSLGPSRGNIQYF - TRBJ2-4 - TRBV11-2
TGCGCCAGCAGCCGACAGGGCCAAAACATTCAGTACTTC CASSRQGQNIQYF - TRBJ2-4 TRBD1 TRBV4-3
TGTGCCAGTAGTTCCCGCAGGGGGGAGACCCAGTACTTC CASSSRRGETQYF - TRBJ2-5 TRBD1 TRBV19
TGCGCCAGCAGCTTAGGCGACAGAGCTAACTATGGCTACACCTTC CASSLGDRANYGYTF - TRBJ1-2 - TRBV5-1
TGTGCCAGCAGCTTACTTGGCGAGGGCCACTTCTTC CASSLLGEGHFF - TRBJ2-1 - TRBV7-2
TGCGCCAGCAGCACCCTGGACAGGGGGTCCGGCACTGAAGCTTTCTTT CASSTLDRGSGTEAFF - TRBJ1-1 TRBD1 TRBV5-1
TGTGCCAGTAGTATCCCTACAGGGCTTAGCAATCAGCCCCAGCATTTT CASSIPTGLSNQPQHF - TRBJ1-5 - TRBV19
TGTGCCAGCAGCTTTACAAACACTGAAGCTTTCTTT CASSFTNTEAFF few TRBJ1-1 - TRBV11-3
TGTGCCAGCAGCTTACAGGGGGCTCAGGGTGCTAATGAAAAACTGTTTTTT CASSLQGAQGANEKLFF - TRBJ1-4 TRBD1 TRBV5-5
TGTGCCAGTAAATCGGCGAGCTCTGGAAACACCATATATTTT CASKSASSGNTIYF - TRBJ1-3 - TRBV19
TGTGCCAGCAGGACGGGAATACAGGGGGCCGCCTTGGGCTATGGCTACACCTTC CASRTGIQGAALGYGYTF - TRBJ1-2 TRBD1 TRBV5-6
TGTGCCAGCAGCTTTAGCGGGAGGGGTAATGAGCAGTTCTTC CASSFSGRGNEQFF - TRBJ2-1 TRBD2 TRBV11-3
TGTGCCAGTAGTACGGGACTAGGGGGCACAGATACGCAGTATTTT CASSTGLGGTDTQYF - TRBJ2-3 TRBD2 TRBV19
TGTGCCAGCAGTGCGGCCAGCTACAATGAGCAGTTCTTC CASSAASYNEQFF - TRBJ2-1 - TRBV2
TGCGCCAGCAGCCCCGGACAGGGGGCATACCTTAACTATGGCTACACCTTC CASSPGQGAYLNYGYTF once TRBJ1-2 TRBD1 TRBV5-1
TGTGCCAGTAGTATAGGGGGACTAGCGCAAGACGAGCAGTACTTC CASSIGGLAQDEQYF - TRBJ2-7 TRBD2 TRBV19
TGTGCCAGCAGCTTACGGGGAGGGGAAAAACTGTTTTTT CASSLRGGEKLFF - TRBJ1-4 - TRBV7-9
TGTGCCAGCAGCTTAGTAAAAGGGAGCTCCTATAATTCACCCCTCCACTTT CASSLVKGSSYNSPLHF - TRBJ1-6 - TRBV7-2
TGTGCTTGGGGGGAGAATCAGCCCCAGCATTTT CAWGENQPQHF - TRBJ1-5 - TRBV7-9
TGTGCCAGTACGCAGAACAAGAACACTGAAGCTTTCTTT CASTQNKNTEAFF - TRBJ1-1 - TRBV19
TGCGCCAGCAGCTTGCTCGGCAGGGGCGAAAGAGAGCAGTACTTC CASSLLGRGEREQYF - TRBJ2-7 - TRBV5-1
TGTGCCAGCAGCCCGCGCCTTCCTGGGGCCAACGTCCTGACTTTC CASSPRLPGANVLTF - TRBJ2-6 - TRBV11-3
TGTGCCAGCAGCTTAGGGGGCACTGGAAACACCATATATTTT CASSLGGTGNTIYF - TRBJ1-3 TRBD1 TRBV28
TGTGCCAGCAGCACCGGGACTACTTACTCCTGGGAGCTGTTTTTT CASSTGTTYSWELFF - TRBJ2-2 TRBD2 TRBV5-4
TGTGCCAGCACTCCGGCGGGGGGGAGCTCGCACGAGCAGTACTTC CASTPAGGSSHEQYF - TRBJ2-7 TRBD2 TRBV27